The 20 T cell receptor beta chains reported below all come from one sample, sequenced in a study of blood T cell repertoires in COVID-19. The method was immunoSEQ multiplex PCR; TCRdb's version includes in-frame clones alone and lacks a portion of them. The sample lists about 670,000 clones, 90% seen once, with roughly 0.25% in the top ten. Sequenced input: peripheral blood. The receptors come from a young woman with acute or convalescent COVID-19.

The rearrangement links TRBV28 to TRBJ1-5; no clear D. The V end lost 4 bases, the J end lost 5 bases, and 15 bases lay between the germline ends. The CDR3 consists of 15 residues. The germline CDR1 and CDR2 sequences are MDHEN and SYDVKM. The CDR3 sequence is CASSSGSGVDQPQHF. The CDR3 nucleotides are TGTGCCAGCAGTTCCGGGAGTGGGGTGGATCAGCCCCAGCATTTT.

The CDR3 nucleotides are TGCGCCAGCAGCCAAGTCGGGACAGGACCCCAAGAGACCCAGTACTTC. Amino acid sequence: CASSQVGTGPQETQYF. The chain is built from TRBV4-1 and TRBJ2-5, with TRBD1 matching 8 bases. The CDR3 contains 16 residues. CDR1 is MGHRA, CDR2 YSYEKL, per germline. Trimming cost V 1 base and J 1 base; bases outside gene matches: 5.

The chain joins TRBV5-1 to TRBJ2-3; D possibly corresponds to TRBD1 (6 bases). V gave up 2 bases and J gave up 4 bases, with 8 bases separating them. The CDR3 length is 13 residues. Germline CDR1 is SGHRS and CDR2 is YFSETQ. CDR3 residues: CASSFGQPDTQYF. The CDR3 coding sequence is TGCGCCAGCAGCTTCGGACAGCCAGATACGCAGTATTTT.

V gene TRBV5-6 combines with J gene TRBJ1-5, with 7 positions matching TRBD1. V shed 0 bases, J shed 7 bases, and the junction held 7 bases outside the gene matches. Germline CDR1 and CDR2: SGHDT and YYEEEE. The CDR3 has 15 residues. CDR3 loop: CASSLGQGGGQPQHF. CDR3 DNA sequence: TGTGCCAGCAGCTTGGGACAGGGAGGAGGACAGCCCCAGCATTTT.

The rearrangement joins TRBV6-5 to TRBJ2-7; TRBD1 is a possible D gene (6 bases). The CDR3 covers 12 residues. CDR1 and CDR2 (germline): MNHEY, SVGAGI. Between the trimmed V and J ends, which lost 4 bases and 4 bases, there was a span of 8 bases. The CDR3: CASSSTGYEQYF. The CDR3 DNA reads TGTGCCAGCAGTTCCACAGGGTACGAGCAGTACTTC.

The chain carries TRBV4-3 and TRBJ1-2, with D possibly TRBD1 on 6 matching bases. CDR3 size: 16 residues. CDR1 and CDR2 from the germline V gene are LGHNA and YSLEER. Trimming took 3 bases from V and 4 from J, leaving 18 bases between them. CDR3 amino acids: CASSHELGTPSYGYTF. The CDR3 coding sequence is TGCGCCAGCAGCCATGAACTGGGGACACCTTCCTATGGCTACACCTTC.

The chain carries TRBV27 and TRBJ2-3; D unclear. The CDR3 has 17 amino acids. V was trimmed by 5 bases and J by 1 base, leaving 19 bases between them. Per the germline V gene, CDR1 is MNHEY and CDR2 is SMNVEV (reference sequence). The CDR3 coding sequence is TGTGCCAGCAGTGCATCCTCAAGCCCCCCCCGCACAGATACGCAGTATTTT. This gives the protein CASSASSSPPRTDTQYF.

V and J are TRBV6-6 and TRBJ1-2, with a tentative D call TRBD1 (6 bases). The germline V gene has CDR1 MNHNY and CDR2 SVGAGI (reference sequence). Trimming took 5 bases from V and 2 from J, leaving 21 bases between them. The CDR3 is made up of 17 amino acids. The CDR3 protein is CASSPRDTGARNYGYTF. The CDR3 DNA is TGTGCCAGCAGTCCCCGGGACACCGGCGCTCGAAACTATGGCTACACCTTC.

The chain employs TRBV7-2 and TRBJ1-5, with 10 nucleotides matching TRBD1. Germline loops: CDR1 SGHTA, CDR2 FQGNSA. Trimming removed 1 base from V and 7 bases from J; junction bases left unmatched: 4. The CDR3 is 15 amino acids. In DNA form, the CDR3 reads TGTGCCAGCAGCTTAGGGGGACAGGGGTACCAGCCCCAGCATTTT. This gives the protein CASSLGGQGYQPQHF.

In regard to this clone: The same CDR3 arises from other DNA sequences in this sample as well. The chain couples TRBV7-8 to TRBJ1-5; TRBD1 might be the D (5 bases). The germline V gene has CDR1 SGHVS and CDR2 FQNEAQ. The CDR3 is made up of 13 amino acids. The V gene lost 2 bases and the J gene lost 6 bases, with 8 bases spanning the gap. CDR3: CASSLRGGQPQHF. For the CDR3, the DNA is TGTGCCAGCAGCTTAAGGGGTGGTCAGCCCCAGCATTTT.

With respect to this clone: This CDR3 is also generated by other DNA sequences in the sample. This sequence joins TRBV27 and TRBJ1-2, with D possibly being TRBD1 (6 bases). V lost 2 bases and J 7 bases, leaving 8 bases between the germline ends. The CDR3 is 12 amino acids. Germline CDR1 reads MNHEY; CDR2 reads SMNVEV (reference sequence). The CDR3 loop reads CASSLRGGGYTF. CDR3 DNA: TGTGCCAGCAGTTTACGAGGGGGTGGCTACACCTTC.

The V gene is TRBV3-1 (or the pseudogene TRBV3-2), the J gene TRBJ1-2, with D unclear. Trimming shortened V by 0 bases and J by 5 bases, and 13 bases separated the two germline ends. Germline V CDR1 and CDR2: LGHDT, YNNKEL (reference sequence). This CDR3 is built from 15 residues. CDR3 bases: TGTGCCAGCAGCCAAGATGATCCGGCCGGGTATGGCTACACCTTC. Its translation: CASSQDDPAGYGYTF.

A single count supports this clone. The chain recombines TRBV19 with TRBJ1-1; the match to TRBD1 covers 7 bases. The CDR3 length is 17 residues. The V gene's germline CDR1 is LNHDA and CDR2 SQIVND (reference sequence). V shed 3 bases, J shed 0 bases, and the junction held 10 bases outside the gene matches. This CDR3 reads CASSMTRQGWVNTEAFF. CDR3 nucleotides: TGTGCCAGTAGTATGACCCGACAGGGTTGGGTGAACACTGAAGCTTTCTTT.

The J gene is TRBJ2-5, the V gene TRBV27, with 9 bases identical to TRBD1. Germline-derived CDR1 and CDR2 are MNHEY and SMNVEV (reference sequence). The CDR3 covers 14 residues. The J segment lost 3 bases and the V segment lost 2 bases, leaving 1 base of the junction unmatched. This chain's CDR3 is CASSLGTGKETQYF. CDR3 coding DNA: TGTGCCAGCAGTTTAGGGACAGGGAAAGAGACCCAGTACTTC.

The genes are TRBV12-5 and TRBJ1-2; weak D call: TRBD1 (5 bases). Trimming left V 0 bases short and J 2 bases short, with 16 bases between. The V gene's germline CDR1 is LGHNT and CDR2 FRNRAP. This CDR3 is built from 17 residues. This CDR3 is CASGLVRRRAGNYGYTF. CDR3 nucleotides: TGTGCTAGTGGTTTGGTACGTCGCAGGGCAGGGAACTATGGCTACACCTTC.

This clone occurred a few times. Other nucleotide sequences in the sample specify the same CDR3. CDR3 sequence: CASSLAVGGYEQYF. The DNA for the CDR3 is TGCGCCAGCAGCTTGGCAGTAGGAGGATACGAGCAGTACTTC. This sequence joins TRBV5-1 and TRBJ2-7, with D possibly matching TRBD2 (5 bases). The CDR3 loop spans 14 amino acids. V was clipped by 0 bases and J by 4 bases, with 11 bases between them. Germline CDR1 SGHRS, CDR2 YFSETQ.

The chain combines TRBV2 with TRBJ1-5; TRBD1 agrees at 7 bases. The CDR3 sequence is 14 residues long. The junction had 5 bases not matched to a gene; V was cut back by 5 bases and J by 4 bases. The germline V gene encodes CDR1 SNHLY and CDR2 FYNNEI. The CDR3 sequence: CASSRGQTNQPQHF. The CDR3 region has the DNA TGTGCCAGCAGTCGGGGACAGACAAATCAGCCCCAGCATTTT.

This chain links TRBV9 with TRBJ2-2, with TRBD1 matching 10 bases. Germline lookup yields CDR1 SGDLS and CDR2 YYNGEE. Losses at the gene ends were 4 bases for V and 4 bases for J; bases not matched to a gene: 10. This CDR3 contains 17 residues. CDR3 sequence: CASSIAPGQGLTGELFF. The CDR3 bases are TGTGCCAGCAGCATAGCGCCGGGACAGGGGCTCACCGGGGAGCTGTTTTTT.

The J gene is TRBJ2-7, the V gene TRBV7-2; 11 nucleotides match TRBD2. V trimming: 5 bases; J trimming: 2 bases; junction bases outside the gene matches: 2. Germline V gives CDR1 SGHTA, CDR2 FQGNSA. The CDR3 sequence is 14 residues long. DNA for the CDR3: TGTGCCAGCAGCGGTAGCGGGGGGGCCTACGAGCAGTACTTC. Protein product: CASSGSGGAYEQYF. The complete variable domain, with remaining parts taken from reference TRBV7-2 and TRBJ2-7, reads GAGVSQSPSNKVTEKGKDVELRCDPISGHTALYWYRQSLGQGLEFLIYFQGNSAPDKSGLPSDRFSAERTGGSVSTLTIQRTQQEDSAVYLCASSGSGGAYEQYFGPGTRLTVT.

The chain is built from TRBV4-3 and TRBJ2-2; D is perhaps TRBD1 (7 bases). The CDR3 totals 17 residues. Germline CDR1 reads LGHNA; CDR2 reads YSLEER. The V end was cut by 0 bases, the J end by 7 bases, with 18 bases between. The CDR3 DNA reads as TGCGCCAGCAGCCAAGATGATGGAGGGGGCGCGTACGGGGAGCTGTTTTTT. This translates into CASSQDDGGGAYGELFF.